Shown below are 8 T cell receptor beta chains from a single sample sequenced in a study of CD4+ T cells in melanoma (dated by TCRdb to the early 2020s). Library creation used the immunoSEQ multiplex PCR assay. TCRdb limited this immuneACCESS table to in-frame rearrangements with V and J called. A share of clones is missing; checked studies link under half to unresolved V genes, and the rest is unexplained. The sample table lists 140,000 or so clones, nearly 95% of them with a count of one. The ten largest make up 1.5% of the sample. These receptor sequences come from a human donor with melanoma.

V is TRBV30 and J is TRBJ1-4; unclear D gene. Germline-derived CDR1 and CDR2 are GTSNPN and SVGIG (reference sequence). V dropped 3 bases and J dropped 0 bases, with 8 bases sitting between them. The CDR3 spans 14 residues. The CDR3 loop reads CAWRLSATNEKLFF. The CDR3 DNA sequence: TGTGCCTGGAGGCTTAGTGCAACTAATGAAAAACTGTTTTTT. The entire variable domain, with the rest obtained from reference TRBV30 and TRBJ1-4, is as follows: SQTIHQWPATLVQPVGSPLSLECTVEGTSNPNLYWYRQAAGRGLQLLFYSVGIGQISSEVPQNLSASRPQDRQFILSSKKLLLSDSGFYLCAWRLSATNEKLFFGSGTQLSVL.

Only one count was recorded for this clone. This chain uses TRBV6-4 with TRBJ2-6, with D tentatively TRBD1 or TRBD2 (5 bases each). V lost 6 bases and J lost 0, with 15 bases in between. This CDR3 spans 17 amino acids. Germline CDR1 is MRHNA and CDR2 is SNTAGT. The CDR3, as DNA: TGTGCCAGCAGACGGTCAGGGACCGCCTCTGGGGCCAACGTCCTGACTTTC. Its protein is CASRRSGTASGANVLTF.

The chain combines TRBV15 with TRBJ2-5; D is unclear. CDR1 LNHNV and CDR2 YYDKDF come from the germline V gene (reference sequence). This CDR3 region has 13 residues. V shed 4 bases and J shed 1 base, with 7 bases lying between them. The CDR3 nucleotides are TGTGCCACCAGCATACCGCTCCAAGAGACCCAGTACTTC. Encoded protein: CATSIPLQETQYF.

The genes are TRBV7-6 and TRBJ2-1, with D possibly matching TRBD1 (6 bases). Trimming took off 4 bases at V and 9 bases at J, with 16 bases between the two ends. Germline CDR1 reads SGHVS; CDR2 reads FNYEAQ. CDR3 size: 14 residues. The CDR3 region has the DNA TGTGCCAGCAGCTCGGATATACAGGGTGGTGAGCAGTTCTTC. Encoded protein: CASSSDIQGGEQFF.

The J gene is TRBJ1-6, the V gene TRBV7-9; D uncertain. CDR1 and CDR2 (germline): SEHNR, FQNEAQ (reference sequence). The CDR3 consists of 13 residues. V gave up 5 bases and J gave up 10 bases, with 12 bases separating them. As DNA, the CDR3 is TGTGCCAGCAGCCCTCAACCGGGATCACCCCTCCACTTT. Its protein product is CASSPQPGSPLHF.

The rearrangement joins TRBV7-3 to TRBJ1-1, with D tentatively TRBD1 (5 bases). This CDR3 comprises 13 residues. V was pared by 5 bases and J by 3 bases, with 10 bases between. Germline-derived CDR1 and CDR2 are SGHTA and FQGTGA. The CDR3 here is CASSGHRDTEAFF. DNA of the CDR3: TGTGCCAGCAGCGGACATCGGGACACTGAAGCTTTCTTT.

CDR3 nucleotide sequence: TGTGCCAGCAGCTTATCCGGAGACTCTGGAAACACCATATATTTT. Its protein is CASSLSGDSGNTIYF. This chain uses TRBV11-3 with TRBJ1-3; D remains unclear. V lost 2 bases, J lost 0 bases, and 8 bases lay in between. The CDR3 has 15 residues. Looked up from germline, CDR1 is SGHNT and CDR2 is YENEEA.

The chain combines TRBV6-1 with TRBJ1-1; 7 bases align to TRBD1. Per germline, CDR1 MNHNS and CDR2 SASEGT. After removal of 3 bases from V and 12 bases from J, the junction contained 13 bases not matched to a gene. The length of the CDR3 is 14 residues. In DNA, the CDR3 is TGTGCCAGCAGTGAGCCGGGACAGACTTGGGCGACTTTCTTT. Translation: CASSEPGQTWATFF.